These 8 T cell receptor beta chains were sequenced from one sample in a study of blood T cell repertoires in COVID-19. Sequencing used immunoSEQ multiplex PCR; TCRdb keeps in-frame clones, though not all of them. The data contain 69,000 or so clones, around 89% of them seen just once; the ten biggest clones take up more than 4.5%. The sequenced sample was peripheral blood. All receptors come from a man between 50 and 59 years old with acute or convalescent COVID-19.

The chain has TRBV10-3 and TRBJ2-1; TRBD1 is a possible D gene (6 bases). V dropped 4 bases and J dropped 0 bases, with 13 bases sitting between them. The CDR3 spans 16 residues. Per germline, CDR1 ENHRY and CDR2 SYGVKD. This CDR3 reads CAISGITGSSYNEQFF. The CDR3 nucleotides read TGTGCCATCAGTGGCATCACAGGGAGCTCCTACAATGAGCAGTTCTTC.

The chain carries TRBV19 and TRBJ1-4; D remains ambiguous. Germline values: CDR1 LNHDA, CDR2 SQIVND (reference sequence). The ends were cut back, 3 bases at V and 10 bases at J, with 12 bases in the middle. This CDR3 contains 13 residues. CDR3 DNA sequence: TGTGCCAGTAGTATTCGGCAACCGGGAAAACTGTTTTTT. Its protein product is CASSIRQPGKLFF.

This CDR3 reads CASSSRLAAVQYF. The CDR3 nucleotides read TGTGCCAGCAGTTCGCGACTAGCGGCGGTGCAGTACTTC. The J gene is TRBJ2-7, the V gene TRBV27, with TRBD2 identical over 9 bases. The CDR3 consists of 13 residues. V trimming: 4 bases; J trimming: 9 bases; junction bases outside the gene matches: 7. Germline values: CDR1 MNHEY, CDR2 SMNVEV (reference sequence).

V usage is TRBV30 and J usage is TRBJ2-7; D is unclear. Germline-derived CDR1 and CDR2 are GTSNPN and SVGIG (reference sequence). The CDR3 length is 14 residues. The V gene lost 7 bases and the J gene lost 1 base, with 17 bases spanning the gap. CDR3 nucleotides: TGTGCCTCTGAGACTTCCTCTTCATCCTACGAGCAGTACTTC. Protein sequence: CASETSSSSYEQYF.

This clone came up once. This rearrangement joins TRBV19 to TRBJ2-1; D is possibly TRBD2 (6 bases). The CDR3 covers 16 residues. V was pared by 5 bases and J by 5 bases, with 19 bases between. CDR1 LNHDA and CDR2 SQIVND come from the germline V gene (reference sequence). The CDR3 DNA is TGTGCCAGTAGTTCAAGGGCCGGGCGGGGAGACAATGAGCAGTTCTTC. Protein: CASSSRAGRGDNEQFF.

The chain employs TRBV12-5 and TRBJ1-2; unclear D gene. CDR3 size: 14 residues. V lost 7 bases, J lost 3 bases, and 15 bases lay in between. Per germline, CDR1 LGHNT and CDR2 FRNRAP. The CDR3 spells CASAPQAGHYGYTF. The CDR3 nucleotides are TGTGCTAGTGCCCCCCAGGCGGGCCACTATGGCTACACCTTC.

The chain joins TRBV10-1 to TRBJ2-7; perhaps TRBD1 as D (6 bases). Germline assignment: CDR1 WNHNN and CDR2 SYGVQD (reference sequence). Trimming shortened V by 0 bases and J by 4 bases, and 31 bases separated the two germline ends. The CDR3 covers 21 residues. As DNA, the CDR3 is TGCGCCAGCAGTGAGTCCCAAACGGTAATACCAGAGCCGGGACACCAGTACGAGCAGTACTTC. Its translation: CASSESQTVIPEPGHQYEQYF.

The chain uses TRBV5-6 and TRBJ2-3; 7 bases are shared with TRBD2. Germline lookup yields CDR1 SGHDT and CDR2 YYEEEE. Trimming took 10 bases from V and 2 from J; bases not matched to a gene: 13. The CDR3 is made up of 15 amino acids. CDR3 sequence: CASSTLRENTDTQYF. CDR3 nucleotides: TGTGCCTCCTCAACGCTGCGGGAGAACACAGATACGCAGTATTTT.